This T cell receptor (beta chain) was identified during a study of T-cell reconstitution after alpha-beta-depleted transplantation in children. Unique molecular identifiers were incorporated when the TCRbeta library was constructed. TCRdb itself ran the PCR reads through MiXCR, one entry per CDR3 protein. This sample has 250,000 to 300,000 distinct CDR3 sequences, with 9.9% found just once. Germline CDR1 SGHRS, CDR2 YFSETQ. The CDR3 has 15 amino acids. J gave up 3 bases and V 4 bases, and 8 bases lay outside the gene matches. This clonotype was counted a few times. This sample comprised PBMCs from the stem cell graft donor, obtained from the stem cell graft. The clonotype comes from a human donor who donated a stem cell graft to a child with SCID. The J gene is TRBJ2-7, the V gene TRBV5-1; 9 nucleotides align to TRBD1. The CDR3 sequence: CASSTGTGSFYEQYF. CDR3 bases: TGCGCCAGCAGCACAGGGACAGGGTCCTTCTACGAGCAGTACTTC.